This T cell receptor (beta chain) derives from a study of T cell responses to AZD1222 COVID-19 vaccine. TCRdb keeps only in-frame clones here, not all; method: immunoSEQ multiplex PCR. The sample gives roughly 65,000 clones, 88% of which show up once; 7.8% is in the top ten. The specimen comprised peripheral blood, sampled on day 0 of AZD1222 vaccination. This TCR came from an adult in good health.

This CDR3 is CASSLVQGPMNTEAFF. CDR3 coding DNA: TGTGCCAGCAGTTTAGTCCAGGGGCCCATGAACACTGAAGCTTTCTTT. The J gene is TRBJ1-1, the V gene TRBV28; tentatively, D is TRBD1 (6 bases). Germline values: CDR1 MDHEN, CDR2 SYDVKM. The CDR3 covers 16 residues. The V gene lost 2 bases and the J gene lost 0 bases, with 13 bases spanning the gap.